This TCR beta chain was sequenced in a study of blood T cell repertoires in COVID-19. V lost 1 base and J 4 bases, leaving 8 bases between the germline ends. The CDR3 is made up of 14 amino acids. Germline CDR1 and CDR2: MDHEN and SYDVKM. As handled by the study authors: Nucleated cell number was recorded as an estimate derived from reference gene primer amplification. Assay used: immunoSEQ multiplex PCR; TCRdb lists only in-frame clones, some missing. D and trimming were read from the DNA, whereas the V and J calls and clone size are those reported in that table. The table includes 200,000 to 250,000 clones, over 75% detected once.

The chain uses TRBV28 and TRBJ1-3; no clear D gene. The receptor was derived from a human donor in a cohort sampled during active COVID-19. Sequencing was carried out using peripheral blood. This CDR3 reads CASSLFVRGNTIYF. The CDR3 DNA follows: TGTGCCAGCAGTTTATTTGTCCGGGGAAACACCATATATTTT.